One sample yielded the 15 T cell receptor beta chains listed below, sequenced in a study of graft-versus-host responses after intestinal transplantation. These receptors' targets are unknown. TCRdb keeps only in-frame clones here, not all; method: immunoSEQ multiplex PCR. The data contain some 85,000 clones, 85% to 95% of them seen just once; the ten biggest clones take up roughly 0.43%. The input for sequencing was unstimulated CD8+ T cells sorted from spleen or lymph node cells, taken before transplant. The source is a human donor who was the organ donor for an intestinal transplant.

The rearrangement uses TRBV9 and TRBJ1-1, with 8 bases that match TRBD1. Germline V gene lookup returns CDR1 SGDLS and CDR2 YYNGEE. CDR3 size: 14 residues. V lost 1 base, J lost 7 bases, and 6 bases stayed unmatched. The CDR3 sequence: CASSVITGGIEAFF. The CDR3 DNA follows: TGTGCCAGCAGCGTAATTACAGGGGGTATTGAAGCTTTCTTT.

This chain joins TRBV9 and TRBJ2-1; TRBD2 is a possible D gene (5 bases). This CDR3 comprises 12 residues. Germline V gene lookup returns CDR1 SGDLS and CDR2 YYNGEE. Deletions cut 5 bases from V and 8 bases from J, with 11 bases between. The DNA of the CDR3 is TGTGCCAGCAGTGCCGACTATTATGAGCAGTTCTTC. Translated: CASSADYYEQFF.

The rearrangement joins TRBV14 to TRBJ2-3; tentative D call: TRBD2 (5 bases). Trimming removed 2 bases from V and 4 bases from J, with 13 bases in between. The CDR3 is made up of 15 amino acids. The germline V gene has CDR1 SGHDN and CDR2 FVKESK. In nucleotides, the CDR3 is TGTGCCAGCAGCCAATTGGGAATCGGGGCAGATACGCAGTATTTT. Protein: CASSQLGIGADTQYF.

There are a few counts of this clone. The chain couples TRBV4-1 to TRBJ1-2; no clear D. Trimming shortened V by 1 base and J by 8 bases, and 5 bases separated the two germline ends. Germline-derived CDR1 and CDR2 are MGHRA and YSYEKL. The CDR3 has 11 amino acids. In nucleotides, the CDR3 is TGCGCCAGCAGCCAAGGAGGGGGCTACACCTTC. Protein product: CASSQGGGYTF.

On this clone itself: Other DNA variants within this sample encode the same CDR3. The CDR3: CASSTGTGGVYEQYF. The CDR3 DNA reads TGTGCCAGTAGTACCGGGACAGGGGGCGTCTACGAGCAGTACTTC. The rearrangement links TRBV19 to TRBJ2-7, with TRBD1 identical over 12 bases. Germline trimming cut 4 bases from V and 3 bases from J; bases unmatched to any gene: 4. This CDR3 contains 15 residues. Germline V gives CDR1 LNHDA, CDR2 SQIVND (reference sequence).

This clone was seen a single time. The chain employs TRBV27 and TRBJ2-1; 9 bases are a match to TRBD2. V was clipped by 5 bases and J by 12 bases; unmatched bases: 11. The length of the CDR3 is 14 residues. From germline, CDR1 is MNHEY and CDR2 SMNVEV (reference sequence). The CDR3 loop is CASSPSSGAGRQFF. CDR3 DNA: TGTGCCAGCAGTCCCTCTAGCGGGGCGGGACGGCAGTTCTTC.

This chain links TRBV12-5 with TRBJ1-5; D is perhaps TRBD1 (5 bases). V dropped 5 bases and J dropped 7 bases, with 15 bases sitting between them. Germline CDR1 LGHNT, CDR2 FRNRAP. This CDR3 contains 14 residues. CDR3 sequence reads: CASGATSGFQPQHF. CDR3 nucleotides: TGTGCTAGTGGTGCAACATCAGGGTTCCAGCCCCAGCATTTT.

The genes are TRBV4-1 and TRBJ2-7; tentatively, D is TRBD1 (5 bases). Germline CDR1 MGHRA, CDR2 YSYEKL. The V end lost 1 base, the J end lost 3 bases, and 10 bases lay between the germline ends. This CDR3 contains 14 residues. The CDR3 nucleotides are TGCGCCAGCAGCCAAGTTCGGCAGGGCTACGAGCAGTACTTC. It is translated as CASSQVRQGYEQYF.

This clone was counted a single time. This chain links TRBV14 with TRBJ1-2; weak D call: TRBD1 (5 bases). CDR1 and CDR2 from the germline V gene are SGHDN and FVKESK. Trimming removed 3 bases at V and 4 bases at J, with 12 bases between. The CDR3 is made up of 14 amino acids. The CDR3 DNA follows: TGTGCCAGCAGCCATCTGCCGACAGTCTATGGCTACACCTTC. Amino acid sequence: CASSHLPTVYGYTF.

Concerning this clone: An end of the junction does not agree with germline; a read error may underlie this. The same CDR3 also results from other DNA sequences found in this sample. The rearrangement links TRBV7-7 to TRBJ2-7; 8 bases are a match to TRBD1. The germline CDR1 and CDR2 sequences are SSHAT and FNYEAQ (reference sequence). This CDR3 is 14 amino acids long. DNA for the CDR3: TGTGCTAGCAGCCCCGGGACAGGATCCTACGAGCAGTACTTC. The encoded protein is CASSPGTGSYEQYF.

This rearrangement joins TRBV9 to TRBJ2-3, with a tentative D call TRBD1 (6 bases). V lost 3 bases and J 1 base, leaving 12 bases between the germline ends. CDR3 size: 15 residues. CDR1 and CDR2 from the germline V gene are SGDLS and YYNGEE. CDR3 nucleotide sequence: TGTGCCAGCAGCGACCAACAGGGAGGCACAGATACGCAGTATTTT. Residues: CASSDQQGGTDTQYF.

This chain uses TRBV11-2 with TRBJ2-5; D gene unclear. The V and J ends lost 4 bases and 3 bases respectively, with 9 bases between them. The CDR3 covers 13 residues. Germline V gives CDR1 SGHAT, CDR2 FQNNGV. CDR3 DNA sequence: TGTGCCAGCAGCTCCCCTCGGGAAGAGACCCAGTACTTC. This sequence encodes CASSSPREETQYF.

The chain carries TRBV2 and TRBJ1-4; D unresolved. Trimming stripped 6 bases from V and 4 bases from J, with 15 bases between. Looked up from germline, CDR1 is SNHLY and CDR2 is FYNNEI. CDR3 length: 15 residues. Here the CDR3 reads CASSLTPSLNEKLFF. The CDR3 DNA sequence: TGTGCCAGCAGCTTGACCCCTAGCCTTAATGAAAAACTGTTTTTT.

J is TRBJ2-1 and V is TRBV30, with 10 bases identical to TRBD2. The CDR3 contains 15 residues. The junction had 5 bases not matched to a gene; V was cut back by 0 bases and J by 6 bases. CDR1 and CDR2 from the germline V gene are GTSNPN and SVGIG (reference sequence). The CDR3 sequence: CAWSVIAGGLNEQFF. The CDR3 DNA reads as TGTGCCTGGAGTGTAATAGCGGGGGGACTCAATGAGCAGTTCTTC.

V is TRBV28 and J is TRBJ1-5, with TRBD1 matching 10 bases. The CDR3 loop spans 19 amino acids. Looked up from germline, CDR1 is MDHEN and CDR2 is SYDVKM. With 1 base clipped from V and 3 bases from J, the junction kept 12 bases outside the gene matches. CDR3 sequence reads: CASSLLGTGEEYTNQPQHF. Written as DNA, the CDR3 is TGTGCCAGCAGTTTATTGGGGACAGGGGAAGAATATACCAATCAGCCCCAGCATTTT.